This T cell receptor beta chain stems from a study of spatial heterogeneity in lung cancer. Study-level findings and limits: Intratumoral expanded alpha and beta TCR counts were found to track tumor mutation counts.

The table lists this clonotype with many counts. Its antigen remains unidentified. Using its own MiXCR run on the 5' RACE reads, TCRdb lists one record per CDR3 protein. The sample carries about 8,100 distinct CDR3 sequences, roughly 12% recorded once. The CDR3 sequence is 13 residues long. V dropped 0 bases and J dropped 7 bases, with 8 bases sitting between them. Germline V CDR1 and CDR2: SGHTA, FQGNSA. The time point: sample taken at primary tumor resection. This material consisted of lung tumor tissue, taken at surgery. V and J are TRBV7-2 and TRBJ2-3, with D unresolved. This receptor was identified in a male donor with early-stage non-small cell lung cancer. The CDR3: CASSLANGNTQYF. CDR3 nucleotides: TGTGCCAGCAGCTTAGCGAATGGTAATACGCAGTATTTT.